These 28 T cell receptor beta chains share one sample of origin, sequenced in a study of Tregs in tolerant kidney transplant recipients. The data were produced by immunoSEQ multiplex PCR, yet TCRdb's version contains in-frame clones alone and is incomplete. Here the sample spans some 66,000 clones, about nine tenths being singletons. The specimen comprised CD8+ T cells from blood, sampled before the transplant. The receptors originated from a human donor who received a combined kidney and bone marrow transplant.

This chain uses TRBV11-3 with TRBJ1-1, with D perhaps TRBD1 (5 bases). The CDR3 loop spans 16 amino acids. The germline V gene encodes CDR1 SGHNT and CDR2 YENEEA. V lost 5 bases and J 2 bases, leaving 18 bases between the germline ends. The CDR3 loop is CASSPLPRTPNTEAFF. In nucleotides, the CDR3 is TGTGCCAGCAGCCCTCTTCCTCGGACACCAAACACTGAAGCTTTCTTT.

This clone was picked up one time. This chain joins TRBV11-1 and TRBJ2-2; the match to TRBD2 covers 8 bases. The CDR3 is made up of 18 amino acids. The ends lost 0 bases at V and 0 bases at J; junction bases unmatched: 6. Germline loops: CDR1 SGHAT, CDR2 FQDESV (reference sequence). The CDR3 sequence: CASSLALTGGSNTGELFF. CDR3 nucleotides: TGTGCCAGCAGCTTAGCGTTAACGGGGGGGTCGAACACCGGGGAGCTGTTTTTT. The full variable domain, in which reference TRBV11-1 and TRBJ2-2 provide the parts outside the CDR3, is EAEVAQSPRYKITEKSQAVAFWCDPISGHATLYWYRQILGQGPELLVQFQDESVVDDSQLPKDRFSAERLKGVDSTLKIQPAELGDSAMYLCASSLALTGGSNTGELFFGEGSRLTVL.

The chain employs TRBV29-1 and TRBJ2-1; 12 nucleotides line up with TRBD1. Germline trimming cut 6 bases from V and 9 bases from J; bases unmatched to any gene: 15. This CDR3 contains 16 residues. CDR1 and CDR2 from the germline V gene are SQVTM and ANQGSEA. The CDR3 loop reads CSVLYRDRGQLGEQFF. CDR3 bases: TGCAGCGTCCTATACCGGGACAGGGGGCAACTGGGTGAGCAGTTCTTC.

This CDR3 reads CAISEQGQGFSEQFF. CDR3 DNA sequence: TGTGCCATCAGTGAGCAAGGACAGGGATTTAGTGAGCAGTTCTTC. The V call is TRBV10-3, the J call TRBJ2-1, with TRBD1 matching 8 bases. The ends lost 2 bases at V and 9 bases at J; junction bases unmatched: 9. CDR3 length: 15 residues. The germline CDR1 and CDR2 sequences are ENHRY and SYGVKD.

V gene TRBV29-1 combines with J gene TRBJ2-3; 11 nucleotides agree with TRBD2. The J segment lost 4 bases and the V segment lost 7 bases, leaving 7 bases of the junction unmatched. The germline V gene encodes CDR1 SQVTM and CDR2 ANQGSEA. The CDR3 runs 14 residues. CDR3 coding DNA: TGCAGCGCATGGCTAGCGGGGGGTCCAGATACGCAGTATTTT. Translating it yields CSAWLAGGPDTQYF.

J is TRBJ2-1 and V is TRBV28; 12 bases fit TRBD2. The trim removed 11 bases at V and 10 bases at J, leaving 6 bases unmatched. The CDR3 spans 12 residues. Germline values: CDR1 MDHEN, CDR2 SYDVKM. The CDR3 DNA reads TGTGCCGGCACTGGGACTAGCGGGGAGCAGTTCTTC. It codes for CAGTGTSGEQFF.

This chain joins TRBV29-1 and TRBJ2-1; 9 bases are a match to TRBD1. The germline V gene has CDR1 SQVTM and CDR2 ANQGSEA. V lost 6 bases, J lost 1 base, and 7 bases stayed unmatched. The CDR3 totals 15 residues. The CDR3 is CSVDRGTVSYNEQFF. The CDR3 DNA reads as TGCAGCGTAGACAGGGGGACCGTATCCTACAATGAGCAGTTCTTC.

This clone was observed a single time. The chain links TRBV3-2 to TRBJ2-5; the DNA was not compared with TRBD1, the D call given in the table. TRBV3-2 is a pseudogene locus. The CDR3 loop spans 8 amino acids. CDR3 coding DNA: TGTGCCAGCAGCCCACAGTACTTC. This translates into CASSPQYF.

The chain couples TRBV7-2 to TRBJ1-2, with D perhaps TRBD1 (6 bases). Looked up from germline, CDR1 is SGHTA and CDR2 is FQGNSA. Trimming took off 3 bases at V and 6 bases at J, with 11 bases between the two ends. This CDR3 is built from 13 residues. CDR3 region: CASSFGGVHGYTF. CDR3 nucleotides: TGTGCCAGCAGCTTTGGGGGCGTTCATGGCTACACCTTC.

The chain is built from TRBV10-3 and TRBJ1-5, with TRBD1 identical over 7 bases. From germline, CDR1 is ENHRY and CDR2 SYGVKD. This CDR3 has 15 residues. Trimming took 6 bases from V and 1 from J; bases not matched to a gene: 6. The CDR3 DNA sequence: TGTGCCATCAGCCTTACAGGGGAGAGCAATCAGCCCCAGCATTTT. This encodes CAISLTGESNQPQHF.

The chain recombines TRBV4-1 with TRBJ2-7; D may be TRBD2 (5 bases). In germline, CDR1 is MGHRA, CDR2 YSYEKL. This CDR3 region has 14 residues. Trimming took 3 bases from V and 4 from J, leaving 13 bases between them. CDR3 nucleotide sequence: TGCGCCAGCAGCCATCGGGGAGTGGGTTACGAGCAGTACTTC. It yields the protein CASSHRGVGYEQYF.

The CDR3 DNA follows: TGTGCCAGCAGCCTACAGGGGAGTAATTCACCCCTCCACTTT. The encoded protein is CASSLQGSNSPLHF. The rearrangement joins TRBV6-4 to TRBJ1-6; TRBD1 matches at 7 bases. Germline loops: CDR1 MRHNA, CDR2 SNTAGT. The CDR3 covers 14 residues. The trim removed 6 bases at V and 6 bases at J, leaving 5 bases unmatched.

The rearrangement uses TRBV27 and TRBJ2-1, with TRBD2 as a possible D gene (6 bases). The germline V gene has CDR1 MNHEY and CDR2 SMNVEV (reference sequence). The CDR3 extends over 15 amino acids. V was pared by 3 bases and J by 2 bases, with 11 bases between. DNA of the CDR3: TGTGCCAGCAGTTTGGGTCTAGCGACCTACAATGAGCAGTTCTTC. Its protein product is CASSLGLATYNEQFF.

The chain carries TRBV7-6 and TRBJ2-7; 9 bases agree with TRBD1. The CDR3 extends over 18 amino acids. The V gene's germline CDR1 is SGHVS and CDR2 FNYEAQ. The V and J ends lost 5 bases and 1 base, in that order; junction bases with no gene match: 15. Here the CDR3 reads CASSPLPLAGQGSYEQYF. The CDR3 DNA follows: TGTGCCAGCAGCCCCCTCCCTCTTGCGGGACAGGGATCCTACGAGCAGTACTTC.

The chain links TRBV30 to TRBJ2-1; 12 bases match TRBD2. J gave up 8 bases and V 5 bases, and 10 bases lay outside the gene matches. This CDR3 has 15 residues. Germline CDR1 and CDR2: GTSNPN and SVGIG (reference sequence). This CDR3 is CAWSRLAGVRDEQFF. In DNA, the CDR3 is TGTGCCTGGTCAAGACTAGCGGGAGTAAGGGATGAGCAGTTCTTC.

This clone was detected once. This chain joins TRBV29-1 and TRBJ1-2; 9 positions agree with TRBD1. The germline CDR1 and CDR2 sequences are SQVTM and ANQGSEA. The V segment lost 2 bases and the J segment 8 bases; nucleotides outside the gene matches: 9. The length of the CDR3 is 14 residues. The CDR3 protein is CSVEPRTGEDGYTF. The CDR3 DNA is TGCAGCGTTGAACCAAGGACAGGGGAAGACGGCTACACCTTC.

This clone turned up a few times. This chain uses TRBV21-1 with TRBJ2-5; the DNA was not used to check the table's D call, TRBD2. TRBV21-1 is listed as a pseudogene. There are 14 residues in the CDR3. The CDR3 DNA sequence: TGTGCCAGCAGCAAATCACTGGGGGGAGAGACCCAGTACTTC. Translating gives CASSKSLGGETQYF.

The chain has TRBV6-8 and TRBJ2-7; 7 bases are shared with TRBD2. The V segment lost 8 bases and the J segment 3 bases; nucleotides outside the gene matches: 13. The CDR3 has 15 amino acids. Germline V gives CDR1 MNHGY, CDR2 SAAAGT. CDR3 DNA: TGTGCCAGCCCAGACCGTAGCGGGTTGAGCTACGAGCAGTACTTC. It translates to CASPDRSGLSYEQYF.

This clone has only one observation. The chain couples TRBV19 to TRBJ2-7; 9 bases are a match to TRBD1. CDR1 is LNHDA and CDR2 is SQIVND in the germline V gene (reference sequence). The CDR3 covers 18 residues. With 6 bases clipped from V and 4 bases from J, the junction kept 19 bases outside the gene matches. CDR3 bases: TGTGCCAGTAGCTGGGCATTGGGATTGGGACAGGGTACTTACGAGCAGTACTTC. It translates to CASSWALGLGQGTYEQYF.

Points on this clone: Other DNA sequences of this sample code for an identical CDR3. The V gene is TRBV19, the J gene TRBJ2-7; D perhaps matches TRBD2 (5 bases). V was trimmed by 1 base and J by 3 bases, leaving 10 bases between them. CDR1 is LNHDA and CDR2 is SQIVND in the germline V gene (reference sequence). The CDR3 is made up of 14 amino acids. CDR3 region: CASSIGLRGYEQYF. The CDR3 DNA reads TGTGCCAGTAGTATAGGTCTACGGGGCTACGAGCAGTACTTC.

The V and J genes are TRBV19 and TRBJ2-1, with 10 bases aligning to TRBD2. Germline CDR1 reads LNHDA; CDR2 reads SQIVND (reference sequence). The CDR3 spans 14 residues. Losses at the gene ends were 10 bases for V and 3 bases for J; bases not matched to a gene: 6. The CDR3 sequence: CATTSGEDYNEQFF. The CDR3 coding sequence is TGTGCCACCACTAGCGGGGAGGACTACAATGAGCAGTTCTTC. The complete variable domain, with remaining parts taken from reference TRBV19 and TRBJ2-1, reads DGGITQSPKYLFRKEGQNVTLSCEQNLNHDAMYWYRQDPGQGLRLIYYSQIVNDFQKGDIAEGYSVSREKKESFPLTVTSAQKNPTAFYLCATTSGEDYNEQFFGPGTRLTVL.

V is TRBV7-8 and J is TRBJ1-1; no clear D gene. The CDR3 has 13 residues. Germline V lookup: CDR1 SGHVS, CDR2 FQNEAQ. The V end was cut by 1 base, the J end by 0 bases, with 3 bases between. The CDR3 DNA sequence: TGTGCCAGCAGCTTAGACTTGAACACTGAAGCTTTCTTT. Translating it yields CASSLDLNTEAFF.

The J gene is TRBJ2-3, the V gene TRBV7-9; 10 nucleotides match TRBD2. The CDR3 loop spans 15 amino acids. The V and J ends lost 1 base and 4 bases, in that order; junction bases with no gene match: 2. The germline V gene encodes CDR1 SEHNR and CDR2 FQNEAQ (reference sequence). The CDR3 loop is CASSLGLAGADTQYF. CDR3 coding DNA: TGTGCCAGCAGCTTAGGGCTAGCGGGAGCAGATACGCAGTATTTT.

V gene TRBV27 combines with J gene TRBJ1-2, with D tentatively TRBD1 (6 bases). The CDR3 has 13 residues. CDR1 and CDR2 (germline): MNHEY, SMNVEV (reference sequence). The V and J ends lost 5 bases and 4 bases respectively, with 11 bases between them. The CDR3 loop reads CASSTGRGYGYTF. The CDR3 DNA follows: TGTGCCAGCAGTACAGGGAGAGGCTATGGCTACACCTTC.

The chain uses TRBV20-1 and TRBJ1-2, with D uncertain. The CDR3 length is 11 residues. Germline values: CDR1 DFQATT, CDR2 SNEGSKA (reference sequence). Trimming cost V 0 bases and J 8 bases, with 7 bases left between them. CDR3 sequence: CSARDSTGYTF. The CDR3 coding sequence is TGCAGTGCTAGAGATTCTACCGGCTACACCTTC.

The V call is TRBV19, the J call TRBJ2-3, with 10 bases fitting TRBD1. The CDR3 totals 16 residues. CDR1 is LNHDA, CDR2 SQIVND, per germline (reference sequence). V gave up 3 bases and J gave up 4 bases; unmatched junction bases: 7. CDR3 sequence reads: CASSIGQGVFADTQYF. CDR3 nucleotide sequence: TGTGCCAGTAGTATCGGACAGGGGGTTTTCGCAGATACGCAGTATTTT.

The chain carries TRBV10-3 and TRBJ2-2; 7 bases match TRBD1. J lost 4 bases, V lost 3 bases, and 5 bases had no gene match. Per the germline V gene, CDR1 is ENHRY and CDR2 is SYGVKD. The CDR3 is 15 amino acids. CDR3 protein: CAISEVRDSTGELFF. As DNA, the CDR3 is TGTGCCATCAGTGAAGTCAGGGACAGCACCGGGGAGCTGTTTTTT.

The rearrangement joins TRBV19 to TRBJ1-3; the match to TRBD1 covers 8 bases. With V trimmed by 5 bases and J by 3 bases, 3 bases remained unmatched. The germline V gene encodes CDR1 LNHDA and CDR2 SQIVND (reference sequence). The length of the CDR3 is 14 residues. The CDR3: CASSVTGDGNTIYF. The DNA for the CDR3 is TGTGCCAGTAGTGTGACAGGGGATGGAAACACCATATATTTT. Using reference TRBV19 and TRBJ1-3 for the parts outside the CDR3, the full variable domain is DGGITQSPKYLFRKEGQNVTLSCEQNLNHDAMYWYRQDPGQGLRLIYYSQIVNDFQKGDIAEGYSVSREKKESFPLTVTSAQKNPTAFYLCASSVTGDGNTIYFGEGSWLTVV.